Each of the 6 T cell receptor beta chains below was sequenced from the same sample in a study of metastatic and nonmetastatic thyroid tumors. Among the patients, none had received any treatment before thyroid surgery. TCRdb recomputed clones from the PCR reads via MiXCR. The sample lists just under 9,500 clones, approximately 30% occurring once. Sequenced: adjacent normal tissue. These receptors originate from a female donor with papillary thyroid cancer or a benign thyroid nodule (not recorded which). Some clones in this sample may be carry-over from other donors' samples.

The CDR3: CASSRSSVYEQYF. The CDR3 DNA reads as TGTGCCAGCAGCCGGAGCTCCGTGTACGAGCAGTACTTC. The chain has TRBV5-6 and TRBJ2-7; unclear D gene. The CDR3 is made up of 13 amino acids. Germline values: CDR1 SGHDT, CDR2 YYEEEE. Deletions cut 4 bases from V and 4 bases from J, with 12 bases between.

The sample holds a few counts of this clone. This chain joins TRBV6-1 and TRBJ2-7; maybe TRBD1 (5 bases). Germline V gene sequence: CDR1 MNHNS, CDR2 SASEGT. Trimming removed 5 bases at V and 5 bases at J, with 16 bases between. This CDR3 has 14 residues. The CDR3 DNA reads TGTGCCAGCAGTCAGGACATGGGTAACCACGAGCAGTACTTC. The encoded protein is CASSQDMGNHEQYF.

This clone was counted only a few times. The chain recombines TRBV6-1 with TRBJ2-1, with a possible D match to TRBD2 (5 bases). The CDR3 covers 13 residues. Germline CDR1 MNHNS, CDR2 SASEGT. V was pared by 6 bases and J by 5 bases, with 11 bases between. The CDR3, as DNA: TGTGCCAGCAGGCGGGTATCAGACAATGAGCAGTTCTTC. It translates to CASRRVSDNEQFF.

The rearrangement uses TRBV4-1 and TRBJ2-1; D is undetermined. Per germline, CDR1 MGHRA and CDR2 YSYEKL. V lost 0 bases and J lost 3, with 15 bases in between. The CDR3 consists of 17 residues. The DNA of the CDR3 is TGCGCCAGCAGCCAAGAAGGACCAACCACGTACTACAATGAGCAGTTCTTC. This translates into CASSQEGPTTYYNEQFF.

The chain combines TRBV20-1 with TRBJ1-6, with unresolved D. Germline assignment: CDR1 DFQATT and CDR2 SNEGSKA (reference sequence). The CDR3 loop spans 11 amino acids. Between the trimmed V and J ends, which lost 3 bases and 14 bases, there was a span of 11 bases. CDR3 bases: TGCAGTGCTAGGGAGGGAGAGACCCTCCACTTT. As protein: CSAREGETLHF.

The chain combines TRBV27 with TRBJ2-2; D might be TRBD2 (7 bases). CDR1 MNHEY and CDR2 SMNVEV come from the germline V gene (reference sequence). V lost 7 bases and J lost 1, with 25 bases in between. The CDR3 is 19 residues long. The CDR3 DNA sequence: TGTGCCAGCACCCCGGCGGGGGCTCCTTACATACTGAACACCGGGGAGCTGTTTTTT. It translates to CASTPAGAPYILNTGELFF.